Below are 27 T cell receptor beta chains sequenced from a single sample in a study of neurological immune-mediated disorders. One entry per CDR3 protein results from TCRdb running MiXCR on the 5' RACE reads. The sample carries roughly 52,000 distinct CDR3 sequences, 4% recorded once. Sequenced sample: CD4+ T cells from blood. These receptors were collected from a woman in her forties with multiple sclerosis.

This sequence joins TRBV20-1 and TRBJ1-1, with D possibly matching TRBD1 (5 bases). CDR1 is DFQATT and CDR2 is SNEGSKA in the germline V gene (reference sequence). The CDR3 contains 15 residues. Trimming took off 8 bases at V and 0 bases at J, with 19 bases between the two ends. The chain's CDR3 is CSSIRPPDMNTEAFF. For the CDR3, the DNA is TGCAGTTCGATCAGACCCCCGGACATGAACACTGAAGCTTTCTTT.

This clonotype was observed a handful of times. V gene TRBV6-1 combines with J gene TRBJ1-1; maybe TRBD1 (6 bases). CDR1 is MNHNS and CDR2 is SASEGT in the germline V gene. Trimming removed 6 bases at V and 3 bases at J, with 8 bases between. There are 12 residues in the CDR3. For the CDR3, the DNA is TGTGCCAGCAGGGAGGGGGACACTGAAGCTTTCTTT. Protein sequence: CASREGDTEAFF.

This clonotype came up many times. The V and J genes are TRBV20-1 and TRBJ2-2; D is unclear. V was pared by 6 bases and J by 6 bases, with 17 bases between. From germline, CDR1 is DFQATT and CDR2 SNEGSKA (reference sequence). CDR3 size: 14 residues. The CDR3 DNA reads TGCAGTGCCCCGAGCGCGACATCGGCCGGGGAGCTGTTTTTT. Translating gives CSAPSATSAGELFF.

The table lists this clonotype with many counts. The chain combines TRBV7-9 with TRBJ2-1, with TRBD1 matching 9 bases. CDR3 size: 19 residues. Losses at the gene ends were 2 bases for V and 0 bases for J; bases not matched to a gene: 11. CDR1 SEHNR and CDR2 FQNEAQ come from the germline V gene (reference sequence). CDR3 residues: CASSLRGQGRPRSYNEQFF. The DNA for the CDR3 is TGTGCCAGCAGCTTAAGGGGACAGGGAAGGCCGCGCTCCTACAATGAGCAGTTCTTC.

This clonotype was detected ten times or more. Written as DNA, the CDR3 is TGTGCCAGCAGTTACCGGCCCCTAACCGGGGAGCTGTTTTTT. It is translated as CASSYRPLTGELFF. This chain connects TRBV6-5 to TRBJ2-2; the D is unclear. Germline CDR1 and CDR2: MNHEY and SVGAGI. The CDR3 is 14 amino acids. Trimming took 2 bases from V and 5 from J, leaving 9 bases between them.

This clonotype was observed many times. This chain links TRBV9 with TRBJ1-2, with a weak D call TRBD1 (5 bases). The CDR3 consists of 15 residues. Germline V gives CDR1 SGDLS, CDR2 YYNGEE. The ends were cut back, 6 bases at V and 4 bases at J, with 19 bases in the middle. The CDR3 spells CASTSAPRATYGYTF. Written as DNA, the CDR3 is TGTGCCAGCACCTCCGCCCCCAGGGCAACCTATGGCTACACCTTC.

In its sample, this clonotype was seen many times. The rearrangement links TRBV7-2 to TRBJ2-5; 8 bases are a match to TRBD2. The CDR3 is 15 amino acids. Germline V lookup: CDR1 SGHTA, CDR2 FQGNSA. V lost 3 bases, J lost 1 base, and 4 bases stayed unmatched. CDR3 in amino acids: CASSFYAGGQETQYF. CDR3 bases: TGTGCCAGCAGCTTTTACGCGGGGGGCCAAGAGACCCAGTACTTC.

This clonotype was seen ten or more times. The rearrangement uses TRBV21-1 and TRBJ1-1. TRBV21-1 is a documented pseudogene. The length of the CDR3 is 16 residues. CDR3 residues: CASSTDSGRGSTEAFF. Written as DNA, the CDR3 is TGTGCCAGCAGCACGGACAGCGGTAGAGGTAGCACTGAAGCTTTCTTT.

This clonotype was detected many times. The chain combines TRBV5-6 with TRBJ2-1; TRBD1 might be the D (7 bases). V was cut by 0 bases and J by 1 base, with 11 bases left in between. CDR3 length equals 16 residues. Per germline, CDR1 SGHDT and CDR2 YYEEEE. CDR3 nucleotides: TGTGCCAGCAGCTTGGCAGGGGGGTATTCCTACAATGAGCAGTTCTTC. Protein product: CASSLAGGYSYNEQFF.

This clonotype was observed many times. The chain recombines TRBV12-3 or TRBV12-4 with TRBJ2-2; D might be TRBD2 (6 bases). Deletions cut 7 bases from V and 5 bases from J, with 17 bases between. This CDR3 comprises 15 residues. The CDR3 here is CASTVGGRGTGELFF. Written as DNA, the CDR3 is TGTGCCAGCACCGTCGGGGGTAGGGGTACCGGGGAGCTGTTTTTT.

This clonotype was counted at least ten times. V and J are TRBV5-1 and TRBJ2-7; 10 bases map to TRBD2. V was clipped by 3 bases and J by 2 bases; unmatched bases: 8. Germline V gene lookup returns CDR1 SGHRS and CDR2 YFSETQ. This CDR3 is built from 16 residues. The CDR3: CASSWTLAGGAYEQYF. The CDR3 DNA follows: TGCGCCAGCAGCTGGACTTTAGCGGGGGGCGCCTACGAGCAGTACTTC.

At least ten counts were recorded for this clonotype. This chain connects TRBV4-1 to TRBJ1-3; no firm D call. CDR1 is MGHRA, CDR2 YSYEKL, per germline. The CDR3 length is 13 residues. Trimming took off 4 bases at V and 3 bases at J, with 7 bases between the two ends. The CDR3 coding sequence is TGCGCCAGCAGCCCGTGGGATGGAAACACCATATATTTT. Its protein product is CASSPWDGNTIYF.

This clonotype came up many times. This rearrangement joins TRBV20-1 to TRBJ2-3; D call uncertain. V was cut by 1 base and J by 14 bases, with 16 bases left in between. The CDR3 has 12 amino acids. CDR1 and CDR2 (germline): DFQATT, SNEGSKA (reference sequence). The chain's CDR3 is CSARVGDPAPYF. The DNA for the CDR3 is TGCAGTGCTAGAGTCGGAGATCCGGCTCCGTATTTT.

This clonotype came up many times. The genes are TRBV20-1 and TRBJ2-3; 7 bases line up with TRBD2. The J segment lost 0 bases and the V segment lost 6 bases, leaving 6 bases of the junction unmatched. This CDR3 is built from 14 residues. Germline V gene data show CDR1 as DFQATT and CDR2 as SNEGSKA (reference sequence). CDR3 loop: CSAVTSISTDTQYF. The CDR3 DNA reads as TGCAGTGCCGTGACTAGCATAAGCACAGATACGCAGTATTTT.

This clonotype was seen many times. J is TRBJ2-7 and V is TRBV7-2; 9 positions agree with TRBD1. CDR1 and CDR2 from the germline V gene are SGHTA and FQGNSA. V trimming: 3 bases; J trimming: 5 bases; junction bases outside the gene matches: 8. There are 15 residues in the CDR3. The DNA of the CDR3 is TGTGCCAGCAGCTTCGTACCGGGACAGGGCCACGAGCAGTACTTC. Protein sequence: CASSFVPGQGHEQYF.

This clonotype was found many times. The V gene is TRBV29-1, the J gene TRBJ2-2; 12 nucleotides align to TRBD1. Germline CDR1 and CDR2: SQVTM and ANQGSEA. This CDR3 contains 14 residues. The V and J ends lost 4 bases and 6 bases, in that order; junction bases with no gene match: 3. CDR3 loop: CSVVGTGGPGELFF. The CDR3 DNA sequence: TGCAGCGTTGTTGGGACAGGGGGCCCCGGGGAGCTGTTTTTT.

This clonotype was observed many times. The J gene is TRBJ2-3, the V gene TRBV4-2, with 10 positions matching TRBD2. The trim removed 1 base at V and 6 bases at J, leaving 10 bases unmatched. The CDR3 has 17 amino acids. The germline CDR1 and CDR2 sequences are LGHNA and YNFKEQ. The CDR3 is CASSQVSGGAAGDTQYF. The DNA for the CDR3 is TGTGCCAGCAGCCAAGTAAGCGGGGGGGCCGCGGGGGATACGCAGTATTTT.

This clonotype was counted ten times or more. V gene TRBV10-3 combines with J gene TRBJ1-1; TRBD1 is a possible D gene (6 bases). The germline CDR1 and CDR2 sequences are ENHRY and SYGVKD. V shed 8 bases and J shed 4 bases, with 17 bases lying between them. The CDR3 covers 14 residues. The CDR3 is CAILDRPMGTEAFF. CDR3 sequence (DNA): TGTGCCATCCTTGACAGGCCCATGGGCACTGAAGCTTTCTTT.

This clonotype was picked up many times. The chain links TRBV10-3 to TRBJ1-1; no clear D. CDR3 length equals 11 residues. CDR1 is ENHRY, CDR2 SYGVKD, per germline. V lost 5 bases, J lost 1 base, and 2 bases lay in between. CDR3 protein: CAISSNTEAFF. The CDR3 DNA reads as TGTGCCATCAGTTCGAACACTGAAGCTTTCTTT.

The sample holds many counts of this clonotype. The chain couples TRBV2 to TRBJ2-5, with unresolved D. Germline V gene sequence: CDR1 SNHLY, CDR2 FYNNEI. Trimming cost V 1 base and J 5 bases, with 14 bases left between them. This CDR3 is built from 15 residues. The CDR3 DNA is TGTGCCAGCAGTGAAGACTCGGGCAGGTGGGAGACCCAGTACTTC. Amino acid sequence: CASSEDSGRWETQYF.

This clonotype was recorded many times. The rearrangement uses TRBV5-1 and TRBJ1-2, with 8 bases identical to TRBD1. Germline V gene sequence: CDR1 SGHRS, CDR2 YFSETQ. The J segment lost 7 bases and the V segment lost 5 bases, leaving 10 bases of the junction unmatched. This CDR3 has 14 residues. Here the CDR3 DNA reads TGCGCCAGCAGATCATCCCCGGACAGGGTTGGCTACACCTTC. This gives the protein CASRSSPDRVGYTF.

This clonotype came up many times. The rearrangement uses TRBV5-1 and TRBJ1-1; no definite D call. The CDR3 spans 14 residues. The germline CDR1 and CDR2 sequences are SGHRS and YFSETQ. The V and J ends lost 0 bases and 0 bases respectively, with 6 bases between them. The CDR3 is CASSLESVNTEAFF. The CDR3 DNA is TGCGCCAGCAGCTTGGAGTCGGTGAACACTGAAGCTTTCTTT.

This clonotype has ten or more counts. The genes are TRBV15 and TRBJ1-6; the D is unclear. CDR1 LNHNV and CDR2 YYDKDF come from the germline V gene (reference sequence). V lost 5 bases to trimming and J lost 5 bases, with 10 bases between them. This CDR3 contains 14 residues. The CDR3 region is CATSRRYDNSPLHF. In DNA form, the CDR3 reads TGTGCCACCAGCCGCCGGTATGATAATTCACCCCTCCACTTT. Combining the CDR3 with reference TRBV15 and TRBJ1-6 gives the whole variable domain DAMVIQNPRYQVTQFGKPVTLSCSQTLNHNVMYWYQQKSSQAPKLLFHYYDKDFNNEADTPDNFQSRRPNTSFCFLDIRSPGLGDTAMYLCATSRRYDNSPLHFGNGTRLTVT.

This clonotype occurred many times. This chain joins TRBV5-1 and TRBJ1-5; D possibly corresponds to TRBD1 (5 bases). The CDR3 runs 14 residues. Germline assignment: CDR1 SGHRS and CDR2 YFSETQ. V dropped 3 bases and J dropped 3 bases, with 10 bases sitting between them. The CDR3 loop reads CASSSEGTNQPQHF. In DNA form, the CDR3 reads TGCGCCAGCAGCTCCGAGGGGACCAATCAGCCCCAGCATTTT.

There are many counts of this clonotype. The rearrangement joins TRBV7-8 to TRBJ2-7; possible D gene TRBD2, 5 bases. Trimming took 4 bases from V and 7 from J, leaving 11 bases between them. CDR3 size: 12 residues. Germline V gives CDR1 SGHVS, CDR2 FQNEAQ. DNA of the CDR3: TGTGCCAGCAGCTCGAGGGTTCGGGAGCAGTACTTC. Translated: CASSSRVREQYF.

This clonotype was observed at least ten times. V and J are TRBV29-1 and TRBJ1-2; D unresolved. This CDR3 region has 13 residues. Trimming removed 6 bases at V and 3 bases at J, with 14 bases between. Germline-derived CDR1 and CDR2 are SQVTM and ANQGSEA. The CDR3 coding sequence is TGCAGCGTCCGACTTGAGGGTCACTATGGCTACACCTTC. The encoded protein is CSVRLEGHYGYTF.

This clonotype was seen repeatedly, ten times or more. V gene TRBV10-3 combines with J gene TRBJ2-7, with 7 positions matching TRBD1. V lost 10 bases and J lost 5; bases outside the gene matches: 11. Germline assignment: CDR1 ENHRY and CDR2 SYGVKD. This CDR3 spans 13 amino acids. The CDR3 DNA follows: TGTGCCACCGCGCCGGGACAGTTGAACGAGCAGTACTTC. This sequence encodes CATAPGQLNEQYF.